This T cell receptor beta chain was sequenced in a study of regulatory T cells. V lost 6 bases to trimming and J lost 2 bases, with 7 bases between them. The CDR3 has 12 amino acids. Germline CDR1 MNHNS, CDR2 SASEGT. Primers: 52 TRBV forward and 13 TRBJ reverse. TCRdb keeps only in-frame clones here, not all; method: immunoSEQ multiplex PCR. The sample yields approximately 40,000 clones, approximately 90% seen once. Patients aged 2 to 39 years had fewer naive and more memory CD4+ and CD8+ T cells. Sorting split CD4+ cells into CD25-high CD127-low Tregs and CD25-low CD127-high conventional T cells. A remark on this clone: The antigen remains unidentified.

Study-level results: In patients, unique TRB V-J pairs were restricted and V/J usage skewed, especially in Tregs. In CD3G-deficient patients, conventional CD4+ T cells were enriched for hydrophobic CDR3 residues at positions 6 and 7.

The sequence was collected from a person under 35 with CD3G deficiency. The genes are TRBV6-1 and TRBJ1-2; D gene ambiguous. Input material: conventional CD4+ T cells sorted from blood. The CDR3, as DNA: TGTGCCAGCAGGATGGGGAACTATGGCTACACCTTC. Translation gives CASRMGNYGYTF.